What follows describes a single T cell receptor (beta chain). The data were taken from a study of blood T cell repertoires in COVID-19. Study-level information: Samples of COVID-19 (acute and convalescent) were obtained from the United States, Italy and Spain.

Per the original methods: Reference gene primer amplification in the assay estimated nucleated cell counts. The repertoire was sequenced with immunoSEQ multiplex PCR; TCRdb's copy has only in-frame clones and lacks some. V, J and clone size are taken as reported in that table, and D and trimming were inferred from the DNA itself. Here the sample spans about 130,000 clones, approximately 80% being singletons. The CDR3 loop spans 13 amino acids. Trimming cost V 6 bases and J 4 bases, with 12 bases left between them. Germline V gene lookup returns CDR1 MNHEY and CDR2 SVGEGT. Participant-given clinical history determined each cohort assignment. Donors in Cohort 3 counted as recovered after two negative PCRs, clearance, or symptom resolution.

Sequenced sample: PBMCs or T cells enriched from blood (not recorded which). This chain uses TRBV6-2 or TRBV6-3 with TRBJ1-1; D is possibly TRBD1 (6 bases). The TCR comes from a man over 45 who had recovered from COVID-19. As DNA, the CDR3 is TGTGCCAGCAGCAGGGGTGGTTTCACTGAAGCTTTCTTT. Its protein is CASSRGGFTEAFF.